The 9 T cell receptor beta chains listed next were all sequenced from one sample in a study of human versus mouse CDR3 diversity and MHC coevolution. The repertoire was sequenced with immunoSEQ multiplex PCR; TCRdb's copy has only in-frame clones and lacks some. The table shows about 77,000 clones, with about 90% occurring only once. Sequencing was carried out using naive CD4+ T cells from blood. Regarding subset: CD45RO-negative CD62L-positive naive CD4 T cells. Receptors originate from a person between 25 and 70 years old in good health.

The V and J genes are TRBV5-1 and TRBJ2-1, with 8 nucleotides matching TRBD1. V lost 4 bases to trimming and J lost 9 bases; unmatched junction nucleotides: 12. Germline-derived CDR1 and CDR2 are SGHRS and YFSETQ. This CDR3 comprises 15 residues. CDR3 bases: TGCGCCAGCAGCCCGCGGAGGACAGGGTCCGGTGAGCAGTTCTTC. Translated: CASSPRRTGSGEQFF.

This chain links TRBV29-1 with TRBJ2-1, with TRBD1 matching over 9 bases. This CDR3 is built from 16 residues. V was pared by 2 bases and J by 4 bases, with 9 bases of the junction left unmatched. CDR1 is SQVTM, CDR2 ANQGSEA, per germline. CDR3 residues: CSVETSGQGLYNEQFF. CDR3 sequence (DNA): TGCAGCGTTGAAACCTCGGGACAGGGCTTATACAATGAGCAGTTCTTC.

This rearrangement joins TRBV29-1 to TRBJ1-4; D is perhaps TRBD1 (6 bases). Trimming shortened V by 5 bases and J by 4 bases, and 17 bases separated the two germline ends. This CDR3 has 15 amino acids. Germline CDR1 SQVTM, CDR2 ANQGSEA. In DNA, the CDR3 is TGCAGCGTTTCAGGGGCCGGGAAAATTAATGAAAAACTGTTTTTT. Translated, it gives CSVSGAGKINEKLFF.

Only one count was recorded for this clone. The chain couples TRBV7-9 to TRBJ2-5; TRBD2 agrees at 14 bases. Near its end, the DNA agrees better with TRBJ2-7, so the J call may be wrong. The germline gives CDR1 SEHNR, CDR2 FQNEAQ (reference sequence). The CDR3 consists of 16 residues. CDR3 in DNA: TGTGCCAGCGGGACTAGCGGGAGCTTAGGGTCCTACGAGCAGTACTTC. It translates to CASGTSGSLGSYEQYF.

The rearrangement uses TRBV18 and TRBJ1-3; 9 nucleotides agree with TRBD1. The V gene's germline CDR1 is KGHSH and CDR2 LQKENI. The CDR3 loop spans 16 amino acids. After removal of 3 bases from V and 4 bases from J, the junction contained 7 bases not matched to a gene. CDR3 coding DNA: TGTGCCAGCTCACCTAACAGGGGGCGTTCGGGAAACACCATATATTTT. Translation: CASSPNRGRSGNTIYF.

Concerning this clone itself: Other nucleotide sequences in the sample specify the same CDR3. DNA of the CDR3: TGTGCCAGCCTCCCGACTAGCGGGGGGACTGGGGAGCTGTTTTTT. This encodes CASLPTSGGTGELFF. The gene calls are TRBV2 and TRBJ2-2; TRBD2 aligns across 13 bases. The germline V gene has CDR1 SNHLY and CDR2 FYNNEI. CDR3 length: 15 amino acids. With V trimmed by 8 bases and J by 8 bases, 8 bases remained unmatched.

About this clone itself: The germline gene is not matched at one end of the junction; a read error may be the cause. The chain uses TRBV28 and TRBJ1-2, with D possibly being TRBD1 (6 bases). Germline values: CDR1 MDHEN, CDR2 SYDVKM. This CDR3 comprises 13 residues. CDR3 in DNA: TGTGCCGGCAGTCTTCGGCAGGGGTTTGGCTACACCTTC. Its translation: CAGSLRQGFGYTF.

The chain is built from TRBV5-1 and TRBJ2-7; possible D gene TRBD2, 6 bases. Deletions cut 4 bases from V and 2 bases from J, with 19 bases between. Germline loops: CDR1 SGHRS, CDR2 YFSETQ. CDR3 size: 16 residues. The CDR3 spells CASSRGYGKVAYEQYF. The CDR3 DNA is TGCGCCAGCAGCCGGGGGTACGGCAAGGTGGCCTACGAGCAGTACTTC. Full variable domain (missing parts from reference TRBV5-1 and TRBJ2-7): KAGVTQTPRYLIKTRGQQVTLSCSPISGHRSVSWYQQTPGQGLQFLFEYFSETQRNKGNFPGRFSGRQFSNSRSEMNVSTLELGDSALYLCASSRGYGKVAYEQYFGPGTRLTVT.

V usage is TRBV4-1 and J usage is TRBJ2-4; D is unclear. CDR1 and CDR2 from the germline V gene are MGHRA and YSYEKL. Trimming shortened V by 1 base and J by 0 bases, and 4 bases separated the two germline ends. CDR3 length: 14 amino acids. The CDR3: CASSQGAAKNIQYF. CDR3 nucleotides: TGCGCCAGCAGCCAAGGGGCAGCCAAAAACATTCAGTACTTC.